This T cell receptor (beta chain) was sequenced for a study of blood T cell repertoires in COVID-19. Original handling: Amplified reference gene primers provided the basis for estimating nucleated cell counts. TCRdb's table, derived via immunoSEQ multiplex PCR, lists solely in-frame clones and lacks some. From that table come the V and J calls and clone size; the DNA was used to work out D and trimming. The sample includes about 310,000 clones, roughly 87% of them seen just once. This CDR3 comprises 15 residues. V trimming: 4 bases; J trimming: 9 bases; junction bases outside the gene matches: 8. Germline CDR1 SGHNT, CDR2 YENEEA.

This sequence joins TRBV11-3 and TRBJ2-1, with 11 positions matching TRBD2. Sample: PBMCs or T cells enriched from blood (not recorded which). The origin of this receptor is a woman under 30 who had recovered from COVID-19. The CDR3 protein is CASSSGLAAPGEQFF. In nucleotides, the CDR3 is TGTGCCAGCAGCTCGGGACTAGCGGCCCCGGGTGAGCAGTTCTTC.